This note documents a single T cell receptor (beta chain) sequence. Its matching antigen is unknown. Extracted from the samples, RNA was reverse transcribed into cDNA to serve as the sequencing template. The method was immunoSEQ multiplex PCR; TCRdb's version includes in-frame clones alone and lacks a portion of them. The repertoire consists of some 210,000 clones, with approximately 70% occurring once and the leading ten covering around 1.3%. The data were obtained in a study of CD8+ T cells in alopecia areata. Study at large: Tofacitinib exposure lasted 6 to 18 months, followed by 6 months off drug.

Treatment meaning: oral pan-JAK inhibitor, 5-10 mg twice daily. V was clipped by 7 bases and J by 5 bases; unmatched bases: 12. Per germline, CDR1 GTSNPN and CDR2 SVGIG (reference sequence). The CDR3 sequence is 14 residues long. The study, taken as a whole, reports: More clonal than normal scalp was lesional scalp, particularly alopecia totalis/universalis.

The sequences come from CD4+ T cells sorted from blood, collected at approximately week 42, from a patient treated with tofacitinib. The TCR originated in a human donor with alopecia areata. V is TRBV30 and J is TRBJ2-3, with 7 bases identical to TRBD2. The CDR3 nucleotides are TGTGCCTCCTCCTCGCGGGGGAGTCAAGATACGCAGTATTTT. This codes for CASSSRGSQDTQYF. Using reference TRBV30 and TRBJ2-3 for the parts outside the CDR3, the full variable domain is SQTIHQWPATLVQPVGSPLSLECTVEGTSNPNLYWYRQAAGRGLQLLFYSVGIGQISSEVPQNLSASRPQDRQFILSSKKLLLSDSGFYLCASSSRGSQDTQYFGPGTRLTVL.